A selection of T cell receptor beta chains follows, all from one sample in a study of T cells in localized non-small cell lung cancer. The data were produced by immunoSEQ multiplex PCR, yet TCRdb's version contains in-frame clones alone and is incomplete. This sample yields approximately 32,000 clones, of which over 75% are seen a single time; 17% belongs to the top ten. The sample in question was peripheral blood, obtained before any cancer treatment. These receptors all come from a male donor at least 60 years old with stage III squamous cell lung carcinoma. Both conserved end residues are part of each CDR3. The D gene is left open where the match is weak.

d_gene: -
j_gene: TRBJ2-2
v_gene: TRBV18
CDR3aa: CASSANTGELFF

d_gene: -
j_gene: TRBJ2-3
v_gene: TRBV10-3
CDR3aa: CAISVRDGTQYF

d_gene: TRBD2
j_gene: TRBJ2-1
v_gene: TRBV25-1
CDR3aa: CASSLSGSYNEQFF

d_gene: TRBD1
j_gene: TRBJ1-1
v_gene: TRBV11-2
CDR3aa: CASSQRQGYTEAFF

d_gene: TRBD1
j_gene: TRBJ2-7
v_gene: TRBV7-9
CDR3aa: CASSLGTVPPYEQYF

d_gene: TRBD1
j_gene: TRBJ2-3
v_gene: TRBV6-5
CDR3aa: CASSRDRRTDTQYF

d_gene: -
j_gene: TRBJ2-1
v_gene: TRBV6-5
CDR3aa: CASTLRNEQFF

d_gene: -
j_gene: TRBJ1-1
v_gene: TRBV5-4
CDR3aa: CASREGPTGVAFF

d_gene: -
j_gene: TRBJ2-5
v_gene: TRBV7-6
CDR3aa: CASSLTVLQSETQYF

d_gene: -
j_gene: TRBJ2-7
v_gene: TRBV6-1
CDR3aa: CAIAKAGLPYEQYF

d_gene: -
j_gene: TRBJ1-2
v_gene: TRBV2
CDR3aa: CASSPLGDNYGYTF

d_gene: TRBD2
j_gene: TRBJ2-1
v_gene: TRBV9
CDR3aa: CASSAGTRTGEQFF

d_gene: -
j_gene: TRBJ1-2
v_gene: TRBV5-4
CDR3aa: CASSLEGSSYGYTF

d_gene: TRBD2
j_gene: TRBJ2-5
v_gene: TRBV7-2
CDR3aa: CASSRLAGKTQYF

d_gene: TRBD2
j_gene: TRBJ2-1
v_gene: TRBV27
CDR3aa: CATQSGTSWNEQFF

d_gene: -
j_gene: TRBJ2-1
v_gene: TRBV7-7
CDR3aa: CASSLADDIIEQFF

d_gene: -
j_gene: TRBJ2-1
v_gene: TRBV19
CDR3aa: CASSGSVEQFF

d_gene: -
j_gene: TRBJ2-1
v_gene: TRBV5-1
CDR3aa: CASSFAELYNEQFF

d_gene: TRBD1
j_gene: TRBJ2-7
v_gene: TRBV11-2
CDR3aa: CASSRTGGPYEQYF

d_gene: TRBD2
j_gene: TRBJ2-1
v_gene: TRBV6-4
CDR3aa: CASSPWTSGVGEQFF

d_gene: TRBD1
j_gene: TRBJ1-1
v_gene: TRBV5-5
CDR3aa: CASSLGPQGGTEAFF

d_gene: -
j_gene: TRBJ2-3
v_gene: TRBV4-2
CDR3aa: CASSQKASTDTQYF

d_gene: -
j_gene: TRBJ1-1
v_gene: TRBV5-4
CDR3aa: CASSLEGPNTEAFF

d_gene: TRBD2
j_gene: TRBJ2-5
v_gene: TRBV5-1
CDR3aa: CASSLGGSGEETQYF

d_gene: -
j_gene: TRBJ2-1
v_gene: TRBV5-1
CDR3aa: CASSPPAGLENEQFF

d_gene: -
j_gene: TRBJ2-5
v_gene: TRBV7-2
CDR3aa: CASSLGPETQYF

d_gene: TRBD1
j_gene: TRBJ1-5
v_gene: TRBV7-8
CDR3aa: CASSPQGALPQPQHF

d_gene: -
j_gene: TRBJ1-2
v_gene: TRBV5-1
CDR3aa: CASSLLGGASYGYTF

d_gene: -
j_gene: TRBJ2-7
v_gene: TRBV2
CDR3aa: CASSITSYLSEQYF

d_gene: TRBD2
j_gene: TRBJ2-2
v_gene: TRBV5-1
CDR3aa: CASSSLAGNTGELFF

d_gene: -
j_gene: TRBJ1-4
v_gene: TRBV30
CDR3aa: CAWSVRGINEKLFF

d_gene: -
j_gene: TRBJ2-7
v_gene: TRBV11-2
CDR3aa: CASSQGFSYEQYF

d_gene: TRBD1
j_gene: TRBJ1-1
v_gene: TRBV5-5
CDR3aa: CASSSGTGSNTEAFF

d_gene: TRBD1
j_gene: TRBJ2-2
v_gene: TRBV5-4
CDR3aa: CASSSRPGTGNTGELFF

d_gene: -
j_gene: TRBJ1-2
v_gene: TRBV11-2
CDR3aa: CASSRDLANYGYTF

d_gene: -
j_gene: TRBJ1-6
v_gene: TRBV7-2
CDR3aa: CASSLTRDGNSPLHF

d_gene: -
j_gene: -
v_gene: TRBV27
CDR3aa: CASSLSGGTTYEQYF

d_gene: -
j_gene: TRBJ1-6
v_gene: TRBV6-5
CDR3aa: CASSYERADNSPLHF

d_gene: TRBD1
j_gene: TRBJ2-7
v_gene: TRBV19
CDR3aa: CASKRSGQIGEQYF

d_gene: TRBD1
j_gene: TRBJ2-3
v_gene: TRBV4-1
CDR3aa: CASSHLGRDRGRGDTQYF

d_gene: -
j_gene: TRBJ2-1
v_gene: TRBV7-9
CDR3aa: CASSPPDLNEQFF

d_gene: TRBD1
j_gene: TRBJ2-5
v_gene: TRBV27
CDR3aa: CASSDSRTGEGETQYF

d_gene: -
j_gene: TRBJ1-4
v_gene: TRBV7-9
CDR3aa: CASSAGGGINEKLFF

d_gene: -
j_gene: TRBJ2-6
v_gene: TRBV4-1
CDR3aa: CASSQDRDSSGANVLTF

d_gene: -
j_gene: TRBJ2-7
v_gene: TRBV6-5
CDR3aa: CASSYSPGPYEQYF

d_gene: -
j_gene: TRBJ2-5
v_gene: TRBV9
CDR3aa: CASSVAETQYF

d_gene: -
j_gene: TRBJ1-5
v_gene: TRBV7-9
CDR3aa: CASSLDDSNQPQHF

d_gene: -
j_gene: TRBJ2-6
v_gene: TRBV5-1
CDR3aa: CASSPQRSGANVLTF

d_gene: TRBD1
j_gene: TRBJ1-2
v_gene: TRBV5-1
CDR3aa: CASSPDGQGFGYTF

d_gene: -
j_gene: TRBJ2-7
v_gene: TRBV9
CDR3aa: CASSAATESYEQYF

d_gene: TRBD1
j_gene: TRBJ2-3
v_gene: TRBV5-1
CDR3aa: CASSRYRDSLDTQYF

d_gene: TRBD1
j_gene: TRBJ2-1
v_gene: TRBV5-5
CDR3aa: CASSSSYRGNYNEQFF

d_gene: -
j_gene: TRBJ2-7
v_gene: TRBV6-5
CDR3aa: CASSYHVEAYEQYF